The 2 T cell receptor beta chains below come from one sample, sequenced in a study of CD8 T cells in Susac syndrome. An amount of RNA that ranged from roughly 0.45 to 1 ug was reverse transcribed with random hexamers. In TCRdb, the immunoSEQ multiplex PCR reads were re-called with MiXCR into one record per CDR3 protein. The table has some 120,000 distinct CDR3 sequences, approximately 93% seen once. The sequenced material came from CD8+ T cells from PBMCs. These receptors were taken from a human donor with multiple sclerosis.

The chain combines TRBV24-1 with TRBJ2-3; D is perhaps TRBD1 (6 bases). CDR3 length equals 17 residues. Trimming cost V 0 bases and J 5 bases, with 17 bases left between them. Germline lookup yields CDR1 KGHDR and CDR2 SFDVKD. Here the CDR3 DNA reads TGTGCCACCAGTGATTTGCGCTGGGCAGGGGAAAAAGATACGCAGTATTTT. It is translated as CATSDLRWAGEKDTQYF.

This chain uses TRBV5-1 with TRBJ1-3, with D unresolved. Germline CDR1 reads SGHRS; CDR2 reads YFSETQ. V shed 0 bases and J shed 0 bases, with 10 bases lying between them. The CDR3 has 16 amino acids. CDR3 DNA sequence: TGCGCCAGCAGCTTGGAAGGCTTATCCTCTGGAAACACCATATATTTT. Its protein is CASSLEGLSSGNTIYF.